This T cell receptor beta chain was captured by sequencing in a study of T cell responses to AZD1222 COVID-19 vaccine. Clones were sequenced by immunoSEQ multiplex PCR, and TCRdb holds only the in-frame ones, with some missing. Of 100,000 to 150,000 clones listed, more than 70% are singletons. Second-dose timings of about 4 or about 12 weeks were pooled. The V gene's germline CDR1 is SNHLY and CDR2 FYNNEI. The V and J ends lost 5 bases and 7 bases respectively, with 17 bases between them. CDR3 size: 14 residues. General study points: Dominant CD4 TCR responses targeted spike regions 160-218 and 743-854. Sampling that yielded the repertoires occurred only after the peak T cell response. Clonal diversity may have been underestimated in mostly white British donors.

On this clone: Its target is not known.

The TCR was taken from an adult who received the AZD1222 COVID-19 vaccine. Sequenced here: peripheral blood, sampled 28 days after the second AZD1222 dose. The chain combines TRBV2 with TRBJ1-2, with no clear D. Here the CDR3 DNA reads TGTGCCAGCAGTTCAACGACTATCTATGGTGGCTACACCTTC. Encoded protein: CASSSTTIYGGYTF.